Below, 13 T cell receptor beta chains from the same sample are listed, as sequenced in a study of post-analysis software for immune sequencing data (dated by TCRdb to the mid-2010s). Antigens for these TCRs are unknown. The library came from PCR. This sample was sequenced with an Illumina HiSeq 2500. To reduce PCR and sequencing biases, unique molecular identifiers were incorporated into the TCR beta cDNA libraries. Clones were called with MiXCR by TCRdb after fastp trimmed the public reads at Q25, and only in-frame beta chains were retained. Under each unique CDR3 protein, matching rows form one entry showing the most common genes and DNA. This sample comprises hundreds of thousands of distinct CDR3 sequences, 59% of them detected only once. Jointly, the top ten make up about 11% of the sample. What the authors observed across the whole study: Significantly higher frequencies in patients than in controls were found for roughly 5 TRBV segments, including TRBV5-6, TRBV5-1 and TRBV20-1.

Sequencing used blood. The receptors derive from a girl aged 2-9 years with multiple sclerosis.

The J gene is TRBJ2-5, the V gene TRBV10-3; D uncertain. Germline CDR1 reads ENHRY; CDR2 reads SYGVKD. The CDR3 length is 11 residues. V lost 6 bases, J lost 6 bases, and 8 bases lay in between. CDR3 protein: CAIRSDQTQYF. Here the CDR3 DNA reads TGTGCCATCAGGTCGGACCAGACCCAGTACTTC.

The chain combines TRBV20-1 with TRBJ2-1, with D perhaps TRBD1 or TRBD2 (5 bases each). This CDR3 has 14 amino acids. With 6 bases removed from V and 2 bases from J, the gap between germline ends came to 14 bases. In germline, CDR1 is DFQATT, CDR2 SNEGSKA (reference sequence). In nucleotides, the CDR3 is TGCAGTGCCGAAGAAAGGGGAGCCTACAATGAGCAGTTCTTC. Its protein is CSAEERGAYNEQFF.

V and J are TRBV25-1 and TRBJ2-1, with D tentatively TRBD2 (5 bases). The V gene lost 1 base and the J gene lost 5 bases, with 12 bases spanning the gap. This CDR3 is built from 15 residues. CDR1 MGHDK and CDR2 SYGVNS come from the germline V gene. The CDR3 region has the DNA TGTGCCAGCAGTGAATCGGGATCGTTGGACAATGAGCAGTTCTTC. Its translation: CASSESGSLDNEQFF.

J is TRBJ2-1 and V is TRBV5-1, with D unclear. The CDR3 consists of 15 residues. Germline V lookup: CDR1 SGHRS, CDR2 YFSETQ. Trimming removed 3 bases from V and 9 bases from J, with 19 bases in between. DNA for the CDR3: TGCGCCAGCAGCTCGTACCGGGCTCTGACCAGTGAGCAGTTCTTC. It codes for CASSSYRALTSEQFF.

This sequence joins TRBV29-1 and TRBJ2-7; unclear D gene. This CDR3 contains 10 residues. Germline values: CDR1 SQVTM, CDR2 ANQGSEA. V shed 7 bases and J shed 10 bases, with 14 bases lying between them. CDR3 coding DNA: TGCAGCGCTGGGCAAAAGGCCCAGTACTTC. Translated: CSAGQKAQYF.

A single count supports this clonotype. In DNA, the CDR3 is TGTGCCAGCAGTTTCGTGTCTAGCGGGGGGTCGACAGATACGCAGTATTTT. It specifies CASSFVSSGGSTDTQYF. The chain has TRBV6-2 or TRBV6-3 and TRBJ2-3; 11 bases map to TRBD2. This CDR3 is built from 17 residues. Per germline, CDR1 MNHEY and CDR2 SVGEGT. V was clipped by 4 bases and J by 3 bases; unmatched bases: 9.

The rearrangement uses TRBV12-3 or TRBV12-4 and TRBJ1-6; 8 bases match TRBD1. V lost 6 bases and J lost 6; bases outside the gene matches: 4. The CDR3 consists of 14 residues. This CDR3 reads CASRVQGGNSPLHF. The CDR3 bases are TGTGCCAGCAGGGTACAGGGGGGTAATTCACCCCTCCACTTT.

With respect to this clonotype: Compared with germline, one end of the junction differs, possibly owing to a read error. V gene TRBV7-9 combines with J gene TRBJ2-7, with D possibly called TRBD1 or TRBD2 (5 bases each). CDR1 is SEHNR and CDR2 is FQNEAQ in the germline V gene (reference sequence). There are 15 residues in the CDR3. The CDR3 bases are TGTGCCAGCAGCGTTCCCGGGACGATGTTTAACGAGCAGTATTTC. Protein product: CASSVPGTMFNEQYF.

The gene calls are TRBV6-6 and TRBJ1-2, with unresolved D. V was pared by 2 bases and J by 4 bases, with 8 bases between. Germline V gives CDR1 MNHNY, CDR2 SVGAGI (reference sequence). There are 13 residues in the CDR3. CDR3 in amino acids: CASSYDGPYGYTF. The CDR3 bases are TGTGCCAGCAGTTACGACGGACCCTATGGCTACACCTTC.

CDR3 nucleotides: TGTGCCAGCAGTTACGGACAGGAATATGGCTACACCTTC. The encoded protein is CASSYGQEYGYTF. The chain recombines TRBV6-6 with TRBJ1-2; the match to TRBD1 covers 7 bases. This CDR3 contains 13 residues. V shed 2 bases, J shed 5 bases, and the junction held 2 bases outside the gene matches. Germline-derived CDR1 and CDR2 are MNHNY and SVGAGI (reference sequence).

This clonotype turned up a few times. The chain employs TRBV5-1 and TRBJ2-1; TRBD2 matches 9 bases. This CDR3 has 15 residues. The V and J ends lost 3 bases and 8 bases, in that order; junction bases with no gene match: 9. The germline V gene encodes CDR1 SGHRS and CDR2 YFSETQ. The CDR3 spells CASSSSGTQVDEQFF. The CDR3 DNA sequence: TGCGCCAGCAGCTCTAGCGGGACCCAGGTAGATGAGCAGTTCTTC.

The CDR3 spells CASSEEGYPYNEQFF. DNA for the CDR3: TGTGCCAGCAGTGAAGAGGGCTACCCCTACAATGAGCAGTTCTTC. The chain links TRBV25-1 to TRBJ2-1; the D gene is possibly TRBD2 (5 bases). The ends were cut back, 2 bases at V and 2 bases at J, with 10 bases in the middle. The germline CDR1 and CDR2 sequences are MGHDK and SYGVNS. This CDR3 has 15 amino acids.

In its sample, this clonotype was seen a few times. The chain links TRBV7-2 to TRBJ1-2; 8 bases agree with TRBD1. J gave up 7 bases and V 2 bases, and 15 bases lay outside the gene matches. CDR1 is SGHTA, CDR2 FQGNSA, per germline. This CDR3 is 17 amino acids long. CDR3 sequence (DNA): TGTGCCAGCAGCTTATTTTTGCCCCGCCGGGACAGGAGTGGCTACACCTTC. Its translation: CASSLFLPRRDRSGYTF.